This TCR beta chain was identified in a study of T cells in Graves' hyperthyroidism and ophthalmopathy (dated by TCRdb to between 2018 and 2021). About the study as a whole: Peripheral blood was sampled at the time of initial diagnosis, prior to any treatment. To identify distinguishing TCR V-J signatures, a discovery cohort of around 98 patients was used, comprising some 45 with Graves' ophthalmopathy and 57 with stable Graves' hyperthyroidism. Prospective prediction of ophthalmopathy was tested in an independent validation cohort consisting of 18 hyperthyroidism patients and approximately 16 patients who later progressed to ophthalmopathy. The roughly 100 discovery patients were randomly split 7:3 into training and test sets. In addition, the study compared T-cell repertoires in thyroid tissue and in blood from several Graves' hyperthyroidism patients. After blood sampling, hyperthyroidism patients were treated with methimazole at a starting dose of 30 mg daily, and ophthalmopathy patients were treated with high-dose intravenous methylprednisolone. The paper reports TCR Vbeta CDR3 sequencing of approximately 130 peripheral blood samples: 40 to 45 ophthalmopathy, roughly 74 hyperthyroidism and 17 progressor patients.

A patient counted as having stable Graves' hyperthyroidism if no progression to ophthalmopathy occurred over 18 months of follow-up. The hyperthyroidism patients were between 18 and 65 years old and newly diagnosed, with a disease duration of less than 2 months. The study excluded patients with uncontrolled infections, other autoimmune diseases, pregnancy or lactation. Diagnoses were based on clinical symptoms, serum thyroxine and TRAb, thyroid ultrasound and orbital computed tomography. Ficoll-Paque density gradient centrifugation was used to isolate PBMCs from approximately 10 ml of fresh peripheral blood. Trizol reagent was used to extract total RNA, and RNA quality was then checked on an Agilent 2100 Bioanalyzer. This clonotype occurred many times. No cognate antigen has been identified for it. No much larger clonotype is one base removed from it; base qualities were not supplied. Broader findings and caveats from the paper: Most expanded thyroid clonotypes (frequency above 0.001) were also detected in blood, a finding suggesting that blood repertoires may reflect thyroid immune responses. In cross-validation, a model built on a 13 V-J signature told ophthalmopathy apart from stable hyperthyroidism with 85% to 90% sensitivity and approximately 81% specificity, and in testing the same model reached 80%/75%. No statistical method was used to fix the sample size in advance, and group allocation was not hidden from the investigators. In validation, the model predicted progression to ophthalmopathy with 55% to 71% sensitivity and 72.22% specificity, a median of 6.5 months before onset.

Amplification of TCR beta CDR3 regions was carried out from RNA transcripts. The TCR CDR3 was subjected to a first round of RT-PCR using the HTBI primer set and the Qiagen OneStep RT-PCR kit. The libraries were constructed in a second round of multiplex PCR and then size-selected and purified. Sequencing of the libraries was done on an Illumina HiSeq2000 using paired-end 100 bp reads. The authors' analysis ran thus. Raw data were processed with SOAPnuke, discarding reads with adapters, uncalled bases, mean Phred below 15, or no exact constant-primer or identifier match. COPE v1.2.5 was used to merge the high-quality paired reads, and each unique nucleotide sequence was defined as a clonotype. MiTCR v1.1 was used to align clonotypes to the IMGT TRBV, TRBD and TRBJ reference segments. Analysis was restricted to V-J combinations with a frequency above 0.0001, which covered 99.2% of repertoires. A TCS score was defined as the ratio between F50 (clonal expansion) and ExV (chaos), using BLOSUM62-based TCRdist between CDR3 peptides within each V-J. Welch's t-statistics and random forest reduced fewer than 550 V-J features to under 15, which were used in a naive Bayes classifier (R e1071). The public reads were run again by TCRdb, first through fastp at Q25 and then through MiXCR, and only productive beta chains were kept. Under each unique CDR3 protein, matching rows form one entry showing the most common genes and DNA. V and J calls and clone size were set by TCRdb, not the authors. This sample has about 560,000 distinct CDR3 sequences in its table, and 16% of those were observed once. The ten largest clones add up to about 18% of the sample.

CDR3 length: 14 amino acids, cysteine to phenylalanine. The read is trimmed to its CDR3 DNA, 42 bases read in frame from base 1. The germline V gene sets CDR1 to SNHLY and CDR2 to FYNNEI. V is pruned by 8 bases and J by 4 bases, leaving 8 bases of the junction without a gene match. Recombination connected TRBV2 to TRBJ1-2; 9 middle bases align to TRBD1. This clonotype originated in a young woman with Graves' hyperthyroidism. The sample taken for sequencing was blood. The CDR3 amino acid sequence is: CASVGTGSRYGYTF. The DNA sequence reads TGTGCCAGCGTAGGGACAGGGTCGCGCTATGGCTACACCTTC.